This record concerns one T cell receptor beta chain sequence. The data belong to a study of blood T cell repertoires in COVID-19. Study-wide context: Both acute and convalescent COVID-19 samples were obtained from the United States, Italy and Spain. The cDNA or gDNA used as material had been derived from T cells, B-cell-depleted T cells, or PBMCs.

This CDR3 contains 16 residues. V gave up 0 bases and J gave up 4 bases, with 10 bases separating them. CDR1 LGHNA and CDR2 YSLEER come from the germline V gene. The data were produced by immunoSEQ multiplex PCR, yet TCRdb's version contains in-frame clones alone and is incomplete. Of 200,000 or so clones in the sample, about 83% were seen once. The TCR sequence derives from a person aged 65 to 85 with COVID-19, enrolled during active disease. The rearrangement joins TRBV4-3 to TRBJ1-6; D is unclear. The specimen was peripheral blood. The CDR3 nucleotides are TGCGCCAGCAGCCAAGAAGCACAGAATTATAATTCACCCCTCCACTTT. Encoded protein: CASSQEAQNYNSPLHF.